The 17 T cell receptor beta chains below come from one sample, sequenced in a study of T cells after yellow fever vaccination. TCRdb re-analysed the 5' RACE reads in MiXCR, keeping a single row per CDR3 protein. The repertoire consists of under 600,000 distinct CDR3 sequences, with 21% occurring once and the leading ten covering about 16%. Specimen: PBMCs, collected less than 25 days after the first yellow fever vaccination. The receptor source for this set is a man younger than 35 who received the YFV17D yellow fever vaccine.

This clonotype has a handful of counts. The chain couples TRBV11-1 to TRBJ1-1; 8 bases are shared with TRBD1. Germline V CDR1 and CDR2: SGHAT, FQDESV (reference sequence). The CDR3 sequence is 18 residues long. Losses at the gene ends were 6 bases for V and 0 bases for J; bases not matched to a gene: 15. In DNA form, the CDR3 reads TGTGCCAGCAGTTTCGACAGGGGCGGTTTGAGGGTGAACACTGAAGCTTTCTTT. This codes for CASSFDRGGLRVNTEAFF.

CDR3 region: CASLQLGRLNEQFF. Written as DNA, the CDR3 is TGTGCCAGCCTCCAATTGGGCCGTCTCAATGAGCAGTTCTTC. V gene TRBV28 combines with J gene TRBJ2-1; D uncertain. CDR1 and CDR2 from the germline V gene are MDHEN and SYDVKM. V lost 8 bases and J 6 bases, leaving 17 bases between the germline ends. The CDR3 is 14 residues long.

V is TRBV4-1 and J is TRBJ1-1; D might be TRBD1 (5 bases). V lost 4 bases to trimming and J lost 4 bases, with 16 bases between them. Germline V lookup: CDR1 MGHRA, CDR2 YSYEKL. This CDR3 comprises 15 residues. The CDR3 spells CASSRTRDQTTEAFF. The CDR3 DNA sequence: TGCGCCAGCAGCCGAACCCGGGACCAGACCACTGAAGCTTTCTTT.

This clonotype has a handful of counts. The chain has TRBV12-3 or TRBV12-4 and TRBJ1-1; TRBD1 matches at 7 bases. Germline trimming cut 5 bases from V and 5 bases from J; bases unmatched to any gene: 8. The CDR3 has 14 amino acids. The chain's CDR3 is CASSPRRGLTEAFF. DNA for the CDR3: TGTGCCAGCAGTCCCCGGAGGGGGCTGACTGAAGCTTTCTTT.

This clonotype has a single count. The chain couples TRBV7-2 to TRBJ2-2; D possibly corresponds to TRBD1 (6 bases). The CDR3 sequence is 16 residues long. Germline CDR1 is SGHTA and CDR2 is FQGNSA. V lost 4 bases and J lost 0, with 12 bases in between. CDR3 sequence (DNA): TGTGCCAGCAGCTCGAAACAGGGATCGAACACCGGGGAGCTGTTTTTT. It codes for CASSSKQGSNTGELFF.

There are a few counts of this clonotype. The chain combines TRBV9 with TRBJ2-1, with TRBD2 identical over 9 bases. Trimming cost V 2 bases and J 5 bases; bases outside gene matches: 14. The CDR3 covers 18 residues. Germline CDR1 SGDLS, CDR2 YYNGEE. CDR3 in amino acids: CASSVWSGLARINNEQFF. The DNA for the CDR3 is TGTGCCAGCAGCGTTTGGTCCGGACTAGCGAGGATTAACAATGAGCAGTTCTTC.

This clonotype was observed a single time. The chain recombines TRBV9 with TRBJ2-5; 9 positions match TRBD1. The germline V gene has CDR1 SGDLS and CDR2 YYNGEE. The CDR3 is made up of 15 amino acids. V was clipped by 0 bases and J by 5 bases; unmatched bases: 5. DNA of the CDR3: TGTGCCAGCAGCGTAGCGCGACAGGGGGGGGAGACCCAGTACTTC. Its translation: CASSVARQGGETQYF.

This clonotype was picked up a small number of times. The chain joins TRBV5-1 to TRBJ2-5; unclear D gene. Germline values: CDR1 SGHRS, CDR2 YFSETQ. There are 12 residues in the CDR3. Trimming removed 7 bases from V and 3 bases from J, with 10 bases in between. Here the CDR3 reads CASGVPEETQYF. Here the CDR3 DNA reads TGCGCCAGCGGTGTCCCGGAAGAGACCCAGTACTTC.

This sequence joins TRBV6-2 or TRBV6-3 and TRBJ2-5; TRBD2 matches 8 bases. This CDR3 is built from 15 residues. The ends lost 6 bases at V and 6 bases at J; junction bases unmatched: 12. Per germline, CDR1 MNHEY and CDR2 SVGEGT. CDR3 DNA: TGTGCCAGCAGCGGACCGGGGGGGCCATTAAAGACCCAGTACTTC. Encoded protein: CASSGPGGPLKTQYF.

V and J are TRBV4-3 and TRBJ2-1; D gene ambiguous. V was pared by 0 bases and J by 0 bases, with 12 bases between. This CDR3 contains 17 residues. In germline, CDR1 is LGHNA, CDR2 YSLEER. This CDR3 reads CASSQERPVFSYNEQFF. The CDR3 DNA follows: TGCGCCAGCAGCCAAGAACGCCCAGTGTTCTCCTACAATGAGCAGTTCTTC.

The chain joins TRBV5-5 to TRBJ1-4; D remains unclear. The CDR3 has 13 residues. Germline loops: CDR1 SGHKS, CDR2 YYEKEE (reference sequence). Trimming took off 1 base at V and 7 bases at J, with 8 bases between the two ends. The CDR3 DNA is TGTGCCAGCAGCTTGTTTCTGAGTGAAAAACTGTTTTTT. This codes for CASSLFLSEKLFF.

The chain has TRBV20-1 and TRBJ1-1, with D tentatively TRBD1 (5 bases). Trimming cost V 0 bases and J 2 bases, with 13 bases left between them. Germline V gene data show CDR1 as DFQATT and CDR2 as SNEGSKA (reference sequence). This CDR3 is built from 15 residues. CDR3 region: CSARDETGTNTEAFF. CDR3 nucleotides: TGCAGTGCTAGAGACGAGACCGGGACTAACACTGAAGCTTTCTTT.

This clonotype was seen only a few times. This chain uses TRBV20-1 with TRBJ2-3, with a possible D match to TRBD1 (6 bases). Germline V gene lookup returns CDR1 DFQATT and CDR2 SNEGSKA (reference sequence). The CDR3 is 12 amino acids. The V end lost 5 bases, the J end lost 3 bases, and 9 bases lay between the germline ends. The DNA of the CDR3 is TGCAGTGCTCAAGGACAGACAGATACGCAGTATTTT. This sequence encodes CSAQGQTDTQYF.

This clonotype occurred a few times. This sequence joins TRBV6-5 and TRBJ2-2; D may be TRBD1 (5 bases). This CDR3 region has 14 residues. Between the trimmed V and J ends, which lost 2 bases and 5 bases, there was a span of 9 bases. Germline lookup yields CDR1 MNHEY and CDR2 SVGAGI. The CDR3 region is CASSYTTGTGELFF. The CDR3 nucleotides read TGTGCCAGCAGTTACACTACAGGAACCGGGGAGCTGTTTTTT.

V usage is TRBV7-2 and J usage is TRBJ1-2, with 8 bases identical to TRBD1. This CDR3 comprises 13 residues. Looked up from germline, CDR1 is SGHTA and CDR2 is FQGNSA. J gave up 8 bases and V 5 bases, and 7 bases lay outside the gene matches. CDR3 amino acids: CASSAGQDLGYTF. The CDR3 DNA reads TGTGCCAGCAGCGCGGGACAGGATTTAGGCTACACCTTC.

This chain uses TRBV5-8 with TRBJ2-5; 8 bases are a match to TRBD1. The CDR3 has 17 amino acids. CDR1 and CDR2 from the germline V gene are SGHTS and YDEGEE. The trim removed 2 bases at V and 0 bases at J, leaving 9 bases unmatched. The CDR3 DNA reads as TGTGCCAGCAGCTTACAAACCAGGACAGGGTACCAAGAGACCCAGTACTTC. Protein product: CASSLQTRTGYQETQYF.

This clonotype was observed a handful of times. The chain couples TRBV4-1 to TRBJ1-5; maybe TRBD1 (5 bases). The CDR3 covers 16 residues. V was pared by 1 base and J by 2 bases, with 12 bases between. Germline assignment: CDR1 MGHRA and CDR2 YSYEKL. In DNA form, the CDR3 reads TGCGCCAGCAGCCAAGGTGGGGGGGTTGGCAATCAGCCCCAGCATTTT. Translating gives CASSQGGGVGNQPQHF.